This entry lists 10 T cell receptor beta chains sequenced from one sample in a study of sequential checkpoint blockade in melanoma. The treatment denotes: randomized to nivolumab then ipilimumab (arm A) or the reverse (arm B). Method: immunoSEQ multiplex PCR; TCRdb's copy keeps in-frame clones and lacks some. Of about 7,900 clones in the sample, around a quarter are singletons; the top ten hold around 6.4%. This specimen consisted of tumor tissue (inferred from file names), obtained from a patient given nivolumab and ipilimumab in sequence. Receptors were obtained from a human donor with melanoma.

The gene calls are TRBV30 and TRBJ1-2, with D possibly being TRBD1 (5 bases). The CDR3 covers 15 residues. Trimming removed 3 bases at V and 5 bases at J, with 19 bases between. Looked up from germline, CDR1 is GTSNPN and CDR2 is SVGIG (reference sequence). The CDR3, as DNA: TGTGCCTGGAGGGACGCCCCGGGACGCCGATATGGCTACACCTTC. Protein product: CAWRDAPGRRYGYTF.

J is TRBJ2-7 and V is TRBV28; unclear D gene. CDR1 MDHEN and CDR2 SYDVKM come from the germline V gene. This CDR3 is built from 12 residues. V was pared by 8 bases and J by 2 bases, with 10 bases between. The CDR3 sequence is CASAFGPYEQYF. CDR3 DNA: TGTGCCAGCGCCTTCGGACCCTACGAGCAGTACTTC.

This clone was detected ten times or more. The chain is built from TRBV11-3 and TRBJ2-2, with D perhaps matching TRBD2 (6 bases). V lost 3 bases, J lost 0 bases, and 11 bases lay in between. CDR3 size: 16 residues. Per the germline V gene, CDR1 is SGHNT and CDR2 is YENEEA. CDR3 region: CASSLRGPPNTGELFF. The CDR3 bases are TGTGCCAGCAGCTTGCGGGGACCTCCGAACACCGGGGAGCTGTTTTTT.

This clone was observed a few times. The chain couples TRBV19 to TRBJ2-1; D unresolved. V was shortened by 7 bases and J by 7 bases, with 11 bases between the two germline ends. The CDR3 runs 12 residues. Germline loops: CDR1 LNHDA, CDR2 SQIVND (reference sequence). The CDR3 is CASTPSGNEQFF. The CDR3 DNA sequence: TGTGCCAGTACCCCCTCTGGTAATGAGCAGTTCTTC.

Only a few counts were recorded for this clone. The chain has TRBV11-3 and TRBJ2-5; D is unclear. The CDR3 spans 14 residues. The V end was cut by 3 bases, the J end by 1 base, with 9 bases between. Germline CDR1 reads SGHNT; CDR2 reads YENEEA. CDR3 sequence reads: CASSLARTQETQYF. The CDR3 DNA reads as TGTGCCAGCAGCTTGGCGAGGACCCAAGAGACCCAGTACTTC.

There are many counts of this clone. The DNA of the CDR3 is TGTGCCAGCAGCCCAGGGACTAGCGGCCAAGAGACCCAGTACTTC. Translation: CASSPGTSGQETQYF. This rearrangement joins TRBV11-3 to TRBJ2-5; 11 bases are shared with TRBD2. V trimming: 5 bases; J trimming: 1 base; junction bases outside the gene matches: 3. The CDR3 spans 15 residues. Germline-derived CDR1 and CDR2 are SGHNT and YENEEA.

V gene TRBV28 combines with J gene TRBJ2-1; D call uncertain. V was cut by 3 bases and J by 3 bases, with 12 bases left in between. The germline CDR1 and CDR2 sequences are MDHEN and SYDVKM. The CDR3 is made up of 15 amino acids. This CDR3 reads CASSFNLVYYNEQFF. The CDR3 DNA is TGTGCCAGCAGTTTTAATCTCGTTTACTACAATGAGCAGTTCTTC.

The V and J genes are TRBV23-1 and TRBJ1-2; weak D call: TRBD1 (5 bases). TRBV23-1 is placed among ORFs of uncertain function. The CDR3 has 13 residues. Trimming left V 6 bases short and J 4 bases short, with 12 bases between. The CDR3 spells CASSIKGVYGYTF. The CDR3 region has the DNA TGCGCCAGCAGCATCAAAGGGGTCTATGGCTACACCTTC.

This chain joins TRBV11-3 and TRBJ1-3; D is unclear. The CDR3 totals 14 residues. Germline lookup yields CDR1 SGHNT and CDR2 YENEEA. Trimming removed 1 base at V and 0 bases at J, with 4 bases between. The CDR3 DNA follows: TGTGCCAGCAGCTTAGGACCCTCTGGAAACACCATATATTTT. Protein sequence: CASSLGPSGNTIYF. The full variable domain, in which reference TRBV11-3 and TRBJ1-3 provide the parts outside the CDR3, is EAGVVQSPRYKIIEKKQPVAFWCNPISGHNTLYWYLQNLGQGPELLIRYENEEAVDDSQLPKDRFSAERLKGVDSTLKIQPAELGDSAVYLCASSLGPSGNTIYFGEGSWLTVV.

The DNA of the CDR3 is TGTGCCAGCAGTGATTTGGGGGCGCGTCTTAATGGCTACACCTTC. The encoded protein is CASSDLGARLNGYTF. The genes are TRBV6-8 and TRBJ1-2, with D tentatively TRBD1 (6 bases). Germline assignment: CDR1 MNHGY and CDR2 SAAAGT. Trimming took 5 bases from V and 6 from J, leaving 19 bases between them. The length of the CDR3 is 15 residues.